This T cell receptor (beta chain) originates from a study of glioma-infiltrating T cells. At the level of the study: WHO grade II oligodendrogliomas or astrocytomas, plus non-recurrent WHO grade IV glioblastomas, were sampled.

The length of the CDR3 is 15 residues. Germline V gene lookup returns CDR1 SGHRS and CDR2 YFSETQ. The V and J ends lost 2 bases and 5 bases respectively, with 13 bases between them. This clonotype was detected a few times. Its antigen is as yet unknown. Study findings and constraints: Tissue-blood divergence was below expectation in non-neoplastic patients, above in gliomas. A blood CDR3 motif signature was depleted in highly divergent patients. Only very few CDR3 sequences appeared in both tissue and blood.

Amplification of TCR alpha and beta CDR3 regions from RNA used iRepertoire nested multiplex PCR. TCRdb re-analysed the multiplex PCR reads in MiXCR, keeping a single row per CDR3 protein. In the table there are 300,000 to 450,000 distinct CDR3 sequences, around 38% of which are singletons. This chain uses TRBV5-1 with TRBJ2-2, with D unresolved. The sequence derives from a human donor with low-grade glioma or glioblastoma, undergoing nonglioma brain surgery, or in good health (not recorded which). Material: glioma tissue, nonneoplastic brain tissue, or PBMCs (not recorded which). CDR3 loop: CASSFLDARTGELFF. In nucleotides, the CDR3 is TGCGCCAGCAGCTTTCTCGATGCCAGGACCGGGGAGCTGTTTTTT.